Listed below are T cell receptor beta chains from one sample, sequenced in a study of OX40 agonist ivuxolimab in advanced cancers. Generated by immunoSEQ multiplex PCR, the TCRdb table keeps only in-frame clones and is missing some. The data show more than 20,000 clones, roughly 80% seen once. The material was CD4+ or CD8+ T cells sorted from blood, obtained in a trial of the OX40 agonist ivuxolimab. The origin of the receptors is an adult with an advanced solid tumor such as melanoma, head and neck, liver or kidney cancer. The CDR3 runs from the conserved cysteine through the conserved F or W. D genes are given only for firm matches. The size entry is marked missing in some rows and otherwise reads once, few, many or a size class.

V: TRBV5-4; J: TRBJ1-1; length: 14; D: -; size: -; DNA: TGTGCCAGCAGCCAGATGTCGGAGAACACTGAAGCTTTCTTT; CDR3: CASSQMSENTEAFF
V: TRBV11-3; J: TRBJ2-2; length: 16; D: -; size: -; DNA: TGTGCCAGCAGCCCAGGGGGGCAGGCGCCTACCGGGGAGCTGTTTTTT; CDR3: CASSPGGQAPTGELFF
V: TRBV11-2; J: TRBJ2-7; length: 14; D: -; size: -; DNA: TGTGCCAGCAGCTTAATGGTGAGCTCCTACGAGCAGTACTTC; CDR3: CASSLMVSSYEQYF
V: TRBV10-3; J: TRBJ1-1; length: 13; D: -; size: few; DNA: TGTGCCAGCAGTTACGGGGGTCAGGCGGAAGCTTTCTTT; CDR3: CASSYGGQAEAFF
V: TRBV6-6; J: TRBJ2-5; length: 16; D: TRBD2; size: -; DNA: TGTGCCAGCAGTTACTGGACTAGCGGGAGGATGAAGACCCAGTACTTC; CDR3: CASSYWTSGRMKTQYF
V: TRBV19; J: TRBJ2-5; length: 15; D: -; size: -; DNA: TGTGCCAGTAGTATTTACAGGACCTCAAAAGAGACCCAGTACTTC; CDR3: CASSIYRTSKETQYF
V: TRBV28; J: TRBJ2-7; length: 12; D: -; size: -; DNA: TGTGCCAGCAGCTTTCAGCGGTACGAGCAGTACTTC; CDR3: CASSFQRYEQYF
V: TRBV9; J: TRBJ2-7; length: 14; D: TRBD1; size: -; DNA: TGTGCCAGCAGCATCGGGACAGATTCCTACGAGCAGTACTTC; CDR3: CASSIGTDSYEQYF
V: TRBV10-3; J: TRBJ2-7; length: 15; D: TRBD2; size: -; DNA: TGTGCCATCAGTGAGTCGGCTAGCGGGGCCTACGAGCAGTACTTC; CDR3: CAISESASGAYEQYF
V: TRBV4-1; J: TRBJ1-2; length: 15; D: TRBD1; size: -; DNA: TGCGCCAGCAGCCGGGGGACAGGGGGCGGCTATGGCTACACCTTC; CDR3: CASSRGTGGGYGYTF
V: TRBV7-9; J: TRBJ2-5; length: 17; D: -; size: -; DNA: TGTGCCAGCGGACTTCCGGGACAAATCCCGATGGGGGAGACCCAGTACTTC; CDR3: CASGLPGQIPMGETQYF
V: TRBV6-1; J: TRBJ2-3; length: 15; D: TRBD2; size: few; DNA: TGTGCCAGCACCGACCGGGGCGGGAGCGCAGATACGCAGTATTTT; CDR3: CASTDRGGSADTQYF
V: TRBV6-1; J: TRBJ2-2; length: 14; D: -; size: -; DNA: TGTGCCAGCAGTGATCTTAGTGGCACCGGGGAGCTGTTTTTT; CDR3: CASSDLSGTGELFF
V: TRBV28; J: TRBJ2-1; length: 13; D: -; size: -; DNA: TGTGCCAGCAGTTTTCGGGGGATCAATGAGCAGTTCTTC; CDR3: CASSFRGINEQFF
V: TRBV19; J: TRBJ2-1; length: 13; D: TRBD2; size: once; DNA: TGTGCCAGTAGCACGGGACTAGCAGGTGAGCAGTTCTTC; CDR3: CASSTGLAGEQFF
V: TRBV7-9; J: TRBJ2-5; length: 18; D: -; size: -; DNA: TGTGCCAGCAGCTTACCATCCATGGGCAGGGGGGCGTTAGAGACCCAGTACTTC; CDR3: CASSLPSMGRGALETQYF
V: TRBV25-1; J: TRBJ2-2; length: 16; D: TRBD2; size: -; DNA: TGTGCCAGCAGTGTTACCCGGGACTACTACACCGGGGAGCTGTTTTTT; CDR3: CASSVTRDYYTGELFF
V: TRBV9; J: TRBJ2-1; length: 16; D: TRBD1; size: -; DNA: TGTGCCAGCAGCGTAGAAATGGGACAGGGCTACAATGAGCAGTTCTTC; CDR3: CASSVEMGQGYNEQFF
V: TRBV6-4; J: TRBJ2-1; length: 18; D: -; size: few; DNA: TGTGCCAGCAGTGACTCGGCCCCGGGCTCCCTCGCCATCAATGAGCAGTTCTTC; CDR3: CASSDSAPGSLAINEQFF
V: TRBV7-9; J: TRBJ2-6; length: 14; D: -; size: -; DNA: TGTGCCAGCAGCTTTTTCTCTGGGGCCAACGTCCTGACTTTC; CDR3: CASSFFSGANVLTF
V: TRBV27; J: TRBJ1-1; length: 13; D: -; size: -; DNA: TGTGCCAGCATGATATCGGGGGGCACTGAAGCTTTCTTT; CDR3: CASMISGGTEAFF
V: TRBV28; J: TRBJ1-2; length: 9; D: -; size: -; DNA: TGTGCCAGCACGCACAGGGAATTCTTC; CDR3: CASTHREFF
V: TRBV11-2; J: TRBJ2-7; length: 12; D: -; size: -; DNA: TGTGCCAGCAGCCTAGGGTGGGTGGAGCAGTACTTC; CDR3: CASSLGWVEQYF
V: TRBV28; J: TRBJ2-3; length: 18; D: TRBD2; size: -; DNA: TGTGCCAGCAGCACCGAGTTAGCGGGATCATCGCTAGGGGATACGCAGTATTTT; CDR3: CASSTELAGSSLGDTQYF
V: TRBV10-3; J: TRBJ2-1; length: 14; D: TRBD2; size: -; DNA: TGTGCCATCACCTCCGGGACTAGCGTCAATGAGCAGTTCTTC; CDR3: CAITSGTSVNEQFF
V: TRBV5-1; J: TRBJ1-1; length: 15; D: -; size: -; DNA: TGCGCCAGCAGCTTGGCTATAGCTATGAACACTGAAGCTTTCTTT; CDR3: CASSLAIAMNTEAFF
V: TRBV28; J: TRBJ1-5; length: 15; D: -; size: -; DNA: TGTGCCAGCAGTTTCTCATATGATAGCAATCAGCCCCAGCATTTT; CDR3: CASSFSYDSNQPQHF
V: TRBV28; J: TRBJ2-7; length: 15; D: TRBD2; size: -; DNA: TGTGCCAGCAGACCACTAGCGGGAAACCACTACGAGCAGTACTTC; CDR3: CASRPLAGNHYEQYF
V: TRBV7-2; J: TRBJ1-3; length: 17; D: TRBD1; size: -; DNA: TGTGCCAGCAGCCCACCTCTCTGGACAGGAATAACTAACACCATATATTTT; CDR3: CASSPPLWTGITNTIYF
V: TRBV9; J: TRBJ2-5; length: 15; D: TRBD2; size: -; DNA: TGTGCCAGCAGCGTAGAGGCGGGAGGGGGGGAGACCCAGTACTTC; CDR3: CASSVEAGGGETQYF
V: TRBV7-9; J: TRBJ2-5; length: 14; D: -; size: -; DNA: TGTGCCAGCAGCTTAAAGGCGGGTCAAGAGACCCAGTACTTC; CDR3: CASSLKAGQETQYF
V: TRBV6-5; J: TRBJ2-5; length: 14; D: TRBD2; size: -; DNA: TGTGCCAGCAGTTCTAGCGGGACCCAAGAGACCCAGTACTTC; CDR3: CASSSSGTQETQYF
V: TRBV28; J: TRBJ2-2; length: 14; D: -; size: -; DNA: TGTGCCAGCAGTTTCAGGGGAGTATCCGGGGAGCTGTTTTTT; CDR3: CASSFRGVSGELFF
V: TRBV30; J: TRBJ1-4; length: 13; D: -; size: -; DNA: TGTGCCTGGGACACCGGGACGGGAGGAAAACTGTTTTTT; CDR3: CAWDTGTGGKLFF